These 10 T cell receptor beta chains were all obtained from the same sample, sequenced in a study of T cells after yellow fever vaccination. MiXCR, run by TCRdb on the 5' RACE reads, gives a single entry per CDR3 protein. The table lists fewer than 500,000 distinct CDR3 sequences, around 20% of them singletons. Sample: PBMCs, taken before the yellow fever booster vaccination. The source of these receptors is a man aged 18 to 30 who received the YFV17D yellow fever vaccine.

This clonotype has more than one count but fewer than ten. The chain joins TRBV27 to TRBJ2-3; 9 nucleotides match TRBD2. The germline gives CDR1 MNHEY, CDR2 SMNVEV (reference sequence). Trimming took 7 bases from V and 3 from J; bases not matched to a gene: 8. This CDR3 is built from 15 residues. The CDR3 sequence is CASMRLAGSTDTQYF. CDR3 coding DNA: TGTGCCAGCATGAGGCTAGCGGGGAGTACAGATACGCAGTATTTT.

This clonotype has only a few counts. This rearrangement joins TRBV7-9 to TRBJ2-3; either TRBD1 or TRBD2 may fit D (5 bases each). Germline V CDR1 and CDR2: SEHNR, FQNEAQ (reference sequence). V lost 3 bases, J lost 4 bases, and 11 bases lay in between. This CDR3 has 14 amino acids. DNA of the CDR3: TGTGCCAGCAGCTTGAGTCAGGGACCAGATACGCAGTATTTT. This translates into CASSLSQGPDTQYF.

This clonotype was seen just once. This rearrangement joins TRBV5-1 to TRBJ2-5; 7 bases line up with TRBD1. CDR3 size: 15 residues. Germline V gives CDR1 SGHRS, CDR2 YFSETQ. Trimming removed 4 bases from V and 2 bases from J; junction bases left unmatched: 8. Here the CDR3 reads CASSLRTGPQETQYF. CDR3 bases: TGCGCCAGCAGCCTACGGACAGGCCCGCAAGAGACCCAGTACTTC.

The V gene is TRBV20-1, the J gene TRBJ2-3; TRBD2 agrees at 14 bases. CDR1 and CDR2 from the germline V gene are DFQATT and SNEGSKA (reference sequence). This CDR3 has 19 amino acids. The J segment lost 0 bases and the V segment lost 3 bases, leaving 11 bases of the junction unmatched. The CDR3 nucleotides read TGCAGTGCTAGTTTTTTCGGACTAGCGGGGGGACCAAGCACAGATACGCAGTATTTT. The encoded protein is CSASFFGLAGGPSTDTQYF.

The V and J genes are TRBV2 and TRBJ2-1; the D gene is possibly TRBD1 (5 bases). CDR1 and CDR2 (germline): SNHLY, FYNNEI. The CDR3 totals 13 residues. Trimming took off 5 bases at V and 7 bases at J, with 12 bases between the two ends. The CDR3 region has the DNA TGTGCCAGCAGTCTCAGGGTAGGAAATGAGCAGTTCTTC. It translates to CASSLRVGNEQFF.

This clonotype has just a few counts. The rearrangement links TRBV9 to TRBJ1-4; 7 bases fit TRBD1. Losses at the gene ends were 3 bases for V and 7 bases for J; bases not matched to a gene: 6. Germline V lookup: CDR1 SGDLS, CDR2 YYNGEE. The CDR3 sequence is 14 residues long. CDR3 sequence: CASSGRQGGEKLFF. The CDR3 region has the DNA TGTGCCAGCAGCGGGAGACAGGGTGGTGAAAAACTGTTTTTT.

This clonotype was seen more than once but under ten times. The rearrangement links TRBV29-1 to TRBJ1-4, with D unresolved. CDR3 length equals 13 residues. The V gene's germline CDR1 is SQVTM and CDR2 ANQGSEA. V was shortened by 4 bases and J by 7 bases, with 13 bases between the two germline ends. The chain's CDR3 is CSVGGDGIEKLFF. The CDR3, as DNA: TGCAGCGTTGGTGGCGACGGTATTGAAAAACTGTTTTTT. The full variable domain, rest sourced from reference TRBV29-1 and TRBJ1-4, is SAVISQKPSRDICQRGTSLTIQCQVDSQVTMMFWYRQQPGQSLTLIATANQGSEATYESGFVIDKFPISRPNLTFSTLTVSNMSPEDSSIYLCSVGGDGIEKLFFGSGTQLSVL.

The chain is built from TRBV6-2 or TRBV6-3 and TRBJ2-7; 10 positions agree with TRBD1. CDR1 and CDR2 from the germline V gene are MNHEY and SVGEGT. V shed 6 bases and J 10 bases; nucleotides not matched to a gene: 15. The CDR3 is made up of 15 amino acids. The CDR3 DNA reads as TGTGCCAGCAGCCGCAGGGGCGACAGGGGGCCCTACCAGTACTTC. Translated: CASSRRGDRGPYQYF.

This clonotype was detected only a few times. CDR3 nucleotides: TGTGCCAGCAGCTGGGCAGGGTCGGATAATTCACCCCTCCACTTT. This codes for CASSWAGSDNSPLHF. This chain joins TRBV7-2 and TRBJ1-6, with a possible D match to TRBD1 (5 bases). CDR3 size: 15 residues. V gave up 4 bases and J gave up 5 bases, with 12 bases separating them. Germline CDR1 reads SGHTA; CDR2 reads FQGNSA.

The V gene is TRBV5-1, the J gene TRBJ1-1; 8 bases map to TRBD1. The CDR3 loop spans 15 amino acids. With 4 bases clipped from V and 1 base from J, the junction kept 6 bases outside the gene matches. Germline loops: CDR1 SGHRS, CDR2 YFSETQ. The CDR3 DNA follows: TGCGCCAGCAGCGCTCAGACAGGGGAGAACACTGAAGCTTTCTTT. Residues: CASSAQTGENTEAFF. The full variable domain, completed using reference TRBV5-1 and TRBJ1-1, is KAGVTQTPRYLIKTRGQQVTLSCSPISGHRSVSWYQQTPGQGLQFLFEYFSETQRNKGNFPGRFSGRQFSNSRSEMNVSTLELGDSALYLCASSAQTGENTEAFFGQGTRLTVV.